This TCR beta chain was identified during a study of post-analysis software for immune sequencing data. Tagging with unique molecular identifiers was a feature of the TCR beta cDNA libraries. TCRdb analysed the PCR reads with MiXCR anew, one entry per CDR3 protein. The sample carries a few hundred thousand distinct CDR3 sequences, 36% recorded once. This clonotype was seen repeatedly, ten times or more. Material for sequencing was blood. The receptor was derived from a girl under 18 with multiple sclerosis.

The CDR3 reads CASSSRSAQNSPLHF. The CDR3 DNA is TGTGCCAGCAGCTCGCGGTCCGCTCAGAATTCACCCCTCCACTTT. The genes are TRBV7-9 and TRBJ1-6; D is unclear. Trimming pared 4 bases from V and 7 bases from J, leaving 14 bases between. Germline lookup yields CDR1 SEHNR and CDR2 FQNEAQ (reference sequence). There are 15 residues in the CDR3.